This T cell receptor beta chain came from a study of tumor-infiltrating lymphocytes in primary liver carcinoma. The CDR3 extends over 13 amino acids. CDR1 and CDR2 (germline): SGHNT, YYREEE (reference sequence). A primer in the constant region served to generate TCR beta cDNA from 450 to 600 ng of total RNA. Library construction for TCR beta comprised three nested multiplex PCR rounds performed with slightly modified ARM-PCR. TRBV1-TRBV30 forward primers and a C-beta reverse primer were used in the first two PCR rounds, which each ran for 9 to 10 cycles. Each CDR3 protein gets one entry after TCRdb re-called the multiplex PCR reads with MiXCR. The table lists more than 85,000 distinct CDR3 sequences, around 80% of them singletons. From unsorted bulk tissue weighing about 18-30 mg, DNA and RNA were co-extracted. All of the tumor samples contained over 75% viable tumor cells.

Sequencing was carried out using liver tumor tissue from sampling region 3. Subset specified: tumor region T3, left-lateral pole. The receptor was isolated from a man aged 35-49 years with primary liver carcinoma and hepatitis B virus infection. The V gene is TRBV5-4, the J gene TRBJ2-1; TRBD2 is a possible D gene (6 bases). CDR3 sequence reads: CVNSPGGGNEQFF. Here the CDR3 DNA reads TGTGTCAACAGCCCCGGGGGAGGCAATGAGCAGTTCTTC.